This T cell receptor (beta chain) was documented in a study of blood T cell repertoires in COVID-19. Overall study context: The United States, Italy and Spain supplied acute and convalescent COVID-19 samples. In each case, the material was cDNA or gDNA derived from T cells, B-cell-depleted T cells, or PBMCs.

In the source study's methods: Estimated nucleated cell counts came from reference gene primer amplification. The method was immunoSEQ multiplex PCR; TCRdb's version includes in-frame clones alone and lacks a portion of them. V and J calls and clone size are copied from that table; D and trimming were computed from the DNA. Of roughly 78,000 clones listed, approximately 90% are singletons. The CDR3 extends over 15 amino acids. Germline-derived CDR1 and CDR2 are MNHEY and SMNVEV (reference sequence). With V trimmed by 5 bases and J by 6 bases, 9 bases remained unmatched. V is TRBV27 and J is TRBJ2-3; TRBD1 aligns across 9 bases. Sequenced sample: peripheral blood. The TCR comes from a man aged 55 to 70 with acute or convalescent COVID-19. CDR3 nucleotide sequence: TGTGCCAGCAGTCCACCGGGACAGGGAACCGATACGCAGTATTTT. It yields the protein CASSPPGQGTDTQYF.